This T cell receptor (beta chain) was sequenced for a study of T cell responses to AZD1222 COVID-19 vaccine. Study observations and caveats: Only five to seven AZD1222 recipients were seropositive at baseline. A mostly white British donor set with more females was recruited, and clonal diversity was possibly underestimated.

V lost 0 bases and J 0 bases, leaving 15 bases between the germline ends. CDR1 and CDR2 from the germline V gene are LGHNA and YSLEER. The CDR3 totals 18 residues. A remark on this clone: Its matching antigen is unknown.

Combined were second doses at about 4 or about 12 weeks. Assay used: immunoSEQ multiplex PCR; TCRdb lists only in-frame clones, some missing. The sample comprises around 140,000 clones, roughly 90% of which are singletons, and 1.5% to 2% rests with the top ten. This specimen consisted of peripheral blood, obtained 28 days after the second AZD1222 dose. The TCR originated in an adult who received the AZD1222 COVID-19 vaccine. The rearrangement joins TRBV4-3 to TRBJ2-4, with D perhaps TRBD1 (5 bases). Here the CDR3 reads CASSQESPLTVAKNIQYF. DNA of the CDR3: TGCGCCAGCAGCCAAGAAAGTCCCTTGACAGTAGCCAAAAACATTCAGTACTTC.